What follows are 18 T cell receptor beta chains derived from one specimen sequenced in a study of Ad26.COV2.S vaccination and SARS-CoV-2 variants. The treatment was: 15 to 20 received Ad26.COV2.S at low or high dose, single or two shots; about five received placebo; per-sample allocation not given. Repertoires come from day 63 after the first vaccine or placebo injection. Libraries were prepared by immunoSEQ multiplex PCR; TCRdb keeps only in-frame clonotypes and omits some of them. The sample includes about 250,000 clones, over 75% seen only once; the top ten take about 3.1%. This specimen consisted of peripheral blood, obtained in a trial of Ad26.COV2.S vaccine versus placebo. The receptor set was obtained from a person aged 18 to 59 who received the Ad26.COV2.S COVID-19 vaccine or a placebo.

The chain carries TRBV19 and TRBJ2-5; TRBD2 is a possible D gene (5 bases). The CDR3 is 14 amino acids. Germline loops: CDR1 LNHDA, CDR2 SQIVND (reference sequence). With 0 bases removed from V and 3 bases from J, the gap between germline ends came to 8 bases. The CDR3 DNA is TGTGCCAGTAGTATAGACGACGGGAAAGAGACCCAGTACTTC. Translation gives CASSIDDGKETQYF.

The chain couples TRBV18 to TRBJ2-5; no reliable D call. Trimming took off 3 bases at V and 3 bases at J, with 8 bases between the two ends. The length of the CDR3 is 13 residues. Germline V gene sequence: CDR1 KGHSH, CDR2 LQKENI. The CDR3 is CASSPPSEETQYF. CDR3 in DNA: TGTGCCAGCTCACCCCCCTCCGAAGAGACCCAGTACTTC.

The V gene is TRBV5-1, the J gene TRBJ1-3; D perhaps matches TRBD1 (5 bases). Trimming stripped 4 bases from V and 5 bases from J, with 10 bases between. CDR1 and CDR2 (germline): SGHRS, YFSETQ. The length of the CDR3 is 13 residues. CDR3 sequence (DNA): TGCGCCAGCAGCGGAAGACAGCGAAACACCATATATTTT. As protein: CASSGRQRNTIYF.

CDR3 bases: TGTGCCAGCAGCAAACCCAGGGGAGAGACCCAGTACTTC. Translation: CASSKPRGETQYF. The gene calls are TRBV11-2 and TRBJ2-5, with a tentative D call TRBD1 (6 bases). Germline CDR1 reads SGHAT; CDR2 reads FQNNGV. The CDR3 runs 13 residues. Trimming removed 5 bases from V and 4 bases from J, with 11 bases in between.

The chain has TRBV7-2 and TRBJ2-7; D unclear. This CDR3 is built from 12 residues. Germline-derived CDR1 and CDR2 are SGHTA and FQGNSA. Trimming shortened V by 2 bases and J by 5 bases, and 7 bases separated the two germline ends. CDR3 loop: CASSLLGNEQYF. In DNA, the CDR3 is TGTGCCAGCAGCTTACTTGGCAACGAGCAGTACTTC.

J is TRBJ2-1 and V is TRBV9, with 8 bases lining up with TRBD2. V trimming: 2 bases; J trimming: 10 bases; junction bases outside the gene matches: 14. CDR3 size: 16 residues. Germline loops: CDR1 SGDLS, CDR2 YYNGEE. Written as DNA, the CDR3 is TGTGCCAGCAGCGTCTCCGGGACTAGTAAGTCACAGGAGCAGTTCTTC. It specifies CASSVSGTSKSQEQFF.

The chain recombines TRBV6-5 with TRBJ1-2, with TRBD1 matching over 10 bases. This CDR3 is 15 amino acids long. Germline values: CDR1 MNHEY, CDR2 SVGAGI. Losses at the gene ends were 6 bases for V and 4 bases for J; bases not matched to a gene: 8. The CDR3 is CASRSRDRGFYGYTF. CDR3 in DNA: TGTGCCAGCAGGTCCCGGGACAGGGGATTCTATGGCTACACCTTC.

This clone was picked up one time. The rearrangement links TRBV6-5 to TRBJ1-2, with D possibly being TRBD1 (5 bases). This CDR3 has 13 amino acids. Germline CDR1 reads MNHEY; CDR2 reads SVGAGI. The V end was cut by 7 bases, the J end by 4 bases, with 13 bases between. CDR3 sequence reads: CASTKERGYGYTF. CDR3 in DNA: TGTGCCAGCACTAAGGAAAGGGGCTATGGCTACACCTTC.

This sequence joins TRBV6-4 and TRBJ1-6; D unresolved. This CDR3 region has 14 residues. The V end lost 6 bases, the J end lost 6 bases, and 12 bases lay between the germline ends. Germline CDR1 reads MRHNA; CDR2 reads SNTAGT. Here the CDR3 DNA reads TGTGCCAGCAGCACCGGGCTGACTAATTCACCCCTCCACTTT. Its translation is CASSTGLTNSPLHF.

J is TRBJ1-2 and V is TRBV18; TRBD1 matches at 12 bases. Germline CDR1 is KGHSH and CDR2 is LQKENI. This CDR3 comprises 15 residues. V shed 4 bases and J 3 bases; nucleotides not matched to a gene: 3. The CDR3 loop reads CASSQGQGAYYGYTF. The CDR3 coding sequence is TGTGCCAGCTCACAGGGACAGGGGGCCTACTATGGCTACACCTTC.

This chain joins TRBV2 and TRBJ2-7, with 8 bases aligning to TRBD1. Trimming removed 1 base from V and 4 bases from J; junction bases left unmatched: 6. The CDR3 has 15 residues. Looked up from germline, CDR1 is SNHLY and CDR2 is FYNNEI. CDR3 DNA: TGTGCCAGCAGTGAAGGGGGACAGGTTAAGTACGAGCAGTACTTC. This sequence encodes CASSEGGQVKYEQYF.

This rearrangement joins TRBV6-5 to TRBJ2-7; 14 nucleotides line up with TRBD2. The CDR3 length is 15 residues. The germline V gene encodes CDR1 MNHEY and CDR2 SVGAGI. V was pared by 4 bases and J by 4 bases, with 3 bases of the junction left unmatched. This CDR3 is CASSSRTSGRYEQYF. The CDR3 DNA reads as TGTGCCAGCAGTTCGAGGACTAGCGGGAGGTACGAGCAGTACTTC.

This clone was counted between two and nine times. The rearrangement links TRBV7-8 to TRBJ2-2; TRBD2 agrees at 9 bases. The germline gives CDR1 SGHVS, CDR2 FQNEAQ. This CDR3 is 16 amino acids long. Trimming removed 5 bases from V and 4 bases from J; junction bases left unmatched: 8. The CDR3 region has the DNA TGTGCCAGCAGCCTACCGGGACTAGCCGTCACCGGGGAGCTGTTTTTT. It yields the protein CASSLPGLAVTGELFF.

The chain has TRBV7-2 and TRBJ2-5, with a tentative D call TRBD2 (6 bases). This CDR3 is 17 amino acids long. Trimming cost V 4 bases and J 2 bases, with 20 bases left between them. Germline V CDR1 and CDR2: SGHTA, FQGNSA. The CDR3 protein is CASSSTVPGDTQETQYF. CDR3 nucleotides: TGTGCCAGCAGCTCCACGGTCCCGGGGGATACTCAAGAGACCCAGTACTTC.

The chain employs TRBV6-6 and TRBJ1-2, with unresolved D. V lost 5 bases, J lost 4 bases, and 17 bases lay in between. Germline V gene lookup returns CDR1 MNHNY and CDR2 SVGAGI (reference sequence). This CDR3 has 15 residues. For the CDR3, the DNA is TGTGCCAGCAGTATGGGCAGGTCTCTAGGCTATGGCTACACCTTC. Protein sequence: CASSMGRSLGYGYTF.

This chain joins TRBV5-4 and TRBJ2-6; TRBD1 matches at 8 bases. The V gene's germline CDR1 is SGHNT and CDR2 YYREEE (reference sequence). The CDR3 is made up of 20 amino acids. V lost 2 bases to trimming and J lost 2 bases; unmatched junction nucleotides: 15. The CDR3, as DNA: TGTGCCAGCAGCTTTGCGCCCCCGGGCAGGGGGCATACTGGGGCCAACGTCCTGACTTTC. Translating it yields CASSFAPPGRGHTGANVLTF.

The rearrangement joins TRBV5-8 to TRBJ1-1, with TRBD1 matching over 11 bases. CDR3 length: 15 amino acids. The trim removed 1 base at V and 5 bases at J, leaving 4 bases unmatched. From germline, CDR1 is SGHTS and CDR2 YDEGEE. CDR3 residues: CASSLSGTGGTEAFF. As DNA, the CDR3 is TGTGCCAGCAGCTTGTCCGGGACAGGGGGAACTGAAGCTTTCTTT.

The chain employs TRBV30 and TRBJ1-1, with a tentative D call TRBD1 (6 bases). Trimming pared 5 bases from V and 4 bases from J, leaving 14 bases between. Germline CDR1 reads GTSNPN; CDR2 reads SVGIG (reference sequence). This CDR3 spans 13 amino acids. For the CDR3, the DNA is TGTGCCTGGGCAGGGGACACGGGCACTGAAGCTTTCTTT. It is translated as CAWAGDTGTEAFF.